Each of the 27 T cell receptor beta chains below was sequenced from the same sample in a study of blood T cells in healthy people across ages. A second PCR of roughly 7 to 11 cycles used a sample-barcoded 5' primer and a J-beta primer mix. TCRdb independently ran MiXCR on the 5' RACE reads; one entry per CDR3 protein. Of roughly 500,000 distinct CDR3 sequences listed, 27% were seen once; the top ten hold about a fifth. The sequenced material came from blood. These receptors all come from a woman aged 70-85 years in good health.

This chain uses TRBV5-1 with TRBJ2-7, with a tentative D call TRBD1 (6 bases). The CDR3 covers 14 residues. Germline values: CDR1 SGHRS, CDR2 YFSETQ. V lost 3 bases and J 3 bases, leaving 13 bases between the germline ends. CDR3 sequence reads: CASSSGATGYEQYF. Written as DNA, the CDR3 is TGCGCCAGCAGCTCAGGGGCGACGGGCTACGAGCAGTACTTC.

In the case of this clonotype: Germline is not matched at one junction end, which may reflect a read error. This rearrangement joins TRBV6-5 to TRBJ2-7, with 8 bases matching TRBD2. With the DNA end fitting TRBJ2-1 better, the J assignment may be wrong. CDR1 is MNHEY, CDR2 SVGAGI, per germline. The CDR3 runs to 12 residues. The CDR3 DNA reads as TGTGCCAACAGTCGGGAGGGGAATGAGCAGTTCTTC. Its translation: CANSREGNEQFF.

The table lists this clonotype with a few counts. The chain has TRBV6-5 and TRBJ2-5; 9 bases are shared with TRBD1. Germline loops: CDR1 MNHEY, CDR2 SVGAGI. The CDR3 consists of 13 residues. V gave up 2 bases and J gave up 11 bases; unmatched junction bases: 6. CDR3 protein: CASSYGGDREQYF. CDR3 nucleotides: TGTGCCAGCAGTTACGGCGGGGACAGGGAGCAGTACTTC.

V gene TRBV29-1 combines with J gene TRBJ2-7, with a tentative D call TRBD1 (6 bases). Trimming removed 0 bases from V and 3 bases from J, with 21 bases in between. Looked up from germline, CDR1 is SQVTM and CDR2 is ANQGSEA. The CDR3 consists of 17 residues. CDR3: CSVEETLPSTGNYEQYF. DNA for the CDR3: TGCAGCGTTGAAGAGACCTTACCTTCTACAGGGAACTACGAGCAGTACTTC.

This clonotype was seen more than once but under ten times. The V gene is TRBV11-2, the J gene TRBJ1-3, with D perhaps TRBD1 (6 bases). Germline CDR1 and CDR2: SGHAT and FQNNGV. CDR3 length: 14 amino acids. V lost 4 bases and J 7 bases, leaving 14 bases between the germline ends. The CDR3 reads CASSSTRTGNTIYF. The CDR3 coding sequence is TGTGCCAGCAGCTCAACCAGAACAGGGAACACCATATATTTT.

In its sample, this clonotype was seen a few times. This sequence joins TRBV7-2 and TRBJ1-4, with TRBD1 matching 9 bases. V lost 5 bases, J lost 6 bases, and 4 bases stayed unmatched. This CDR3 is 14 amino acids long. Germline CDR1 and CDR2: SGHTA and FQGNSA. The CDR3 DNA is TGTGCCAGCAGCCCCCGGACAGGGGATGAAAAACTGTTTTTT. This encodes CASSPRTGDEKLFF.

This clonotype was seen only a few times. The CDR3 DNA sequence: TGTGCCAGCAGCAACCTTGCGGCCCGAGATGTCGAGCAGTACTTC. Its translation: CASSNLAARDVEQYF. This rearrangement joins TRBV21-1 to TRBJ2-7; no check of the table's D call, TRBD2, against the DNA was made. TRBV21-1 has pseudogene status. There are 15 residues in the CDR3.

A word on this clonotype: The CDR3 end shows no conserved phenylalanine or tryptophan, and so a read error is likely. The J gene is TRBJ2-1, the V gene TRBV3-1; 9 bases map to TRBD2. The germline gives CDR1 LGHDT, CDR2 YNNKEL (reference sequence). V was clipped by 1 base and J by 7 bases; unmatched bases: 11. The CDR3 totals 17 residues. CDR3 in DNA: TGTGCCAGCAGCCAAGTGGGGCGGGGGGGGCGTAGGAATGAGCAGTTCCTC. This codes for CASSQVGRGGRRNEQFL.

About this clonotype: This clone may be a read error of a much larger clone one base away. V and J are TRBV5-1 and TRBJ2-2; a possible D gene is TRBD2 (6 bases). The CDR3 is 14 amino acids. The V end was cut by 5 bases, the J end by 3 bases, with 11 bases between. Looked up from germline, CDR1 is SGHRS and CDR2 is YFSETQ. CDR3 sequence (DNA): TGCGCCAGCAGGGCGGAGGGATACACCGGGGAGCTGTTTTTT. Protein product: CASRAEGYTGELFF. Full variable domain (outside the CDR3, taken from reference TRBV5-1 and TRBJ2-2): KAGVTQTPRYLIKTRGQQVTLSCSPISGHRSVSWYQQTPGQGLQFLFEYFSETQRNKGNFPGRFSGRQFSNSRSEMNVSTLELGDSALYLCASRAEGYTGELFFGEGSRLTVL.

The chain couples TRBV6-1 to TRBJ2-7, with D possibly matching TRBD2 (7 bases). With 6 bases removed from V and 5 bases from J, the gap between germline ends came to 14 bases. Germline V CDR1 and CDR2: MNHNS, SASEGT. The length of the CDR3 is 13 residues. The CDR3 nucleotides are TGTGCCAGCAGAATACGGGGGGCCCACGAGCAGTACTTC. This gives the protein CASRIRGAHEQYF.

This clonotype has a single count. The chain is built from TRBV20-1 and TRBJ2-1; D gene ambiguous. The CDR3 spans 14 residues. Germline V gene sequence: CDR1 DFQATT, CDR2 SNEGSKA (reference sequence). The V and J ends lost 6 bases and 8 bases respectively, with 20 bases between them. The CDR3 here is CSAPVVAPGDEQFF. CDR3 in DNA: TGCAGTGCCCCGGTAGTAGCACCTGGGGATGAGCAGTTCTTC.

A few counts support this clonotype. V usage is TRBV20-1 and J usage is TRBJ2-1; D unresolved. Germline V gene data show CDR1 as DFQATT and CDR2 as SNEGSKA (reference sequence). The CDR3 loop spans 14 amino acids. Trimming took 3 bases from V and 4 from J, leaving 13 bases between them. In nucleotides, the CDR3 is TGCAGTGCTAGTAACCTGGTTGTTTACAATGAGCAGTTCTTC. It specifies CSASNLVVYNEQFF.

The rearrangement joins TRBV19 to TRBJ2-7; 9 bases fit TRBD1. Trimming took 7 bases from V and 0 from J; bases not matched to a gene: 7. This CDR3 spans 15 amino acids. Germline loops: CDR1 LNHDA, CDR2 SQIVND (reference sequence). Here the CDR3 DNA reads TGTGCCAGTACCGGCCGGGACAGGGTCTCCTACGAGCAGTACTTC. Its protein product is CASTGRDRVSYEQYF. Full variable domain (rest looked up from reference TRBV19 and TRBJ2-7): DGGITQSPKYLFRKEGQNVTLSCEQNLNHDAMYWYRQDPGQGLRLIYYSQIVNDFQKGDIAEGYSVSREKKESFPLTVTSAQKNPTAFYLCASTGRDRVSYEQYFGPGTRLTVT.

This chain connects TRBV6-1 to TRBJ1-5; D gene unclear. The V end was cut by 4 bases, the J end by 3 bases, with 7 bases between. This CDR3 is built from 13 residues. CDR1 and CDR2 (germline): MNHNS, SASEGT. This chain's CDR3 is CASSVANNQPQHF. The CDR3 coding sequence is TGTGCCAGCAGTGTGGCCAACAATCAGCCCCAGCATTTT.

This chain connects TRBV28 to TRBJ2-7; D may be TRBD1 (6 bases). Germline V gives CDR1 MDHEN, CDR2 SYDVKM. The CDR3 sequence is 14 residues long. Trimming cost V 4 bases and J 5 bases, with 15 bases left between them. The CDR3 here is CASSSAHRVHEQYF. CDR3 nucleotide sequence: TGTGCCAGCAGTTCCGCACACAGGGTCCACGAGCAGTACTTC.

The V call is TRBV6-2 or TRBV6-3, the J call TRBJ2-7; D might be TRBD2 (6 bases). The germline V gene has CDR1 MNHEY and CDR2 SVGEGT. This CDR3 is built from 15 residues. V was pared by 2 bases and J by 4 bases, with 15 bases between. The CDR3 DNA reads as TGTGCCAGCAGTTACGGCGGCTCGGCGGGGTACGAGCAGTACTTC. Encoded protein: CASSYGGSAGYEQYF.

This clonotype was seen more than once but under ten times. A junction boundary mismatches the germline segment, possibly from a read error. This chain's CDR3 is CASSPYANYGYTF. In DNA, the CDR3 is TGCGCCAGCAGCCCTTATGCTAACTACGGCTACACCTTC. The chain has TRBV5-1 and TRBJ1-2, with D unresolved. Germline V CDR1 and CDR2: SGHRS, YFSETQ. The CDR3 extends over 13 amino acids.

This clonotype was counted many times. The genes are TRBV14 and TRBJ2-4; D gene unclear. The V gene's germline CDR1 is SGHDN and CDR2 FVKESK. This CDR3 has 13 amino acids. The V and J ends lost 0 bases and 9 bases respectively, with 9 bases between them. The CDR3 sequence is CASSQELAGIQYF. In DNA, the CDR3 is TGTGCCAGCAGCCAAGAGCTCGCTGGCATTCAGTACTTC.

The chain employs TRBV6-5 and TRBJ1-5; D may be TRBD1 (5 bases). The CDR3 length is 13 residues. The ends were cut back, 2 bases at V and 9 bases at J, with 11 bases in the middle. Germline V CDR1 and CDR2: MNHEY, SVGAGI. The CDR3 DNA follows: TGTGCCAGCAGTTACGGGGGGGGGAGGCCCCAGCATTTT. It is translated as CASSYGGGRPQHF.

V gene TRBV5-1 combines with J gene TRBJ2-4; TRBD1 matches at 9 bases. V was clipped by 0 bases and J by 7 bases; unmatched bases: 2. Germline V CDR1 and CDR2: SGHRS, YFSETQ. The CDR3 has 14 amino acids. The CDR3 sequence is CASSLGGTGNIQYF. In nucleotides, the CDR3 is TGCGCCAGCAGCTTGGGAGGGACAGGGAACATTCAGTACTTC. The whole variable domain, remainder taken from reference TRBV5-1 and TRBJ2-4, is KAGVTQTPRYLIKTRGQQVTLSCSPISGHRSVSWYQQTPGQGLQFLFEYFSETQRNKGNFPGRFSGRQFSNSRSEMNVSTLELGDSALYLCASSLGGTGNIQYFGAGTRLSVL.

This chain's CDR3 is CASSLGLHPLSYNEQFF. The CDR3 nucleotides are TGCGCCAGCAGCTTGGGACTCCATCCTCTATCCTACAATGAGCAGTTCTTC. This chain connects TRBV5-1 to TRBJ2-1; D gene ambiguous. Germline values: CDR1 SGHRS, CDR2 YFSETQ. The CDR3 is 17 amino acids. Trimming left V 0 bases short and J 1 base short, with 14 bases between.

This chain uses TRBV12-3 or TRBV12-4 with TRBJ2-7; TRBD1 might be the D (6 bases). The V end lost 5 bases, the J end lost 1 base, and 12 bases lay between the germline ends. This CDR3 spans 14 amino acids. CDR3 DNA sequence: TGTGCCAGCAGTCGCGGTAGGGGGTCCTACGAGCAGTACTTC. The encoded protein is CASSRGRGSYEQYF.

Only a few counts were recorded for this clonotype. V is TRBV4-3 and J is TRBJ1-2; TRBD1 might be the D (5 bases). The CDR3 consists of 15 residues. Germline values: CDR1 LGHNA, CDR2 YSLEER. Deletions cut 1 base from V and 2 bases from J, with 11 bases between. CDR3 amino acids: CASSQGGPGNYGYTF. DNA of the CDR3: TGCGCCAGCAGCCAAGGGGGCCCGGGGAACTATGGCTACACCTTC.

V gene TRBV20-1 combines with J gene TRBJ2-1, with 15 bases lining up with TRBD2. V was pared by 5 bases and J by 2 bases, with 13 bases of the junction left unmatched. Germline CDR1 DFQATT, CDR2 SNEGSKA (reference sequence). The CDR3 sequence is 19 residues long. The CDR3 DNA follows: TGCAGTGCTGTCATACCGGGACTAGCGGGGGGAAATGCCTACAATGAGCAGTTCTTC. This codes for CSAVIPGLAGGNAYNEQFF.

This clonotype was seen a handful of times. The chain couples TRBV29-1 to TRBJ2-5; 9 nucleotides align to TRBD1. The closer fit of TRBJ2-7 to the DNA end suggests the J call may be wrong. The CDR3 contains 14 residues. Germline lookup yields CDR1 SQVTM and CDR2 ANQGSEA. As DNA, the CDR3 is TGCAGCGTCGCCGGACAGGGGCGGTTGAACGAGCAGTACTTC. Its translation is CSVAGQGRLNEQYF.

This clonotype was detected many times. This chain uses TRBV15 with TRBJ2-4; 7 positions agree with TRBD1. V trimming: 5 bases; J trimming: 8 bases; junction bases outside the gene matches: 6. The germline V gene encodes CDR1 LNHNV and CDR2 YYDKDF (reference sequence). The CDR3 spans 13 residues. The chain's CDR3 is CATSYRQGDIQYF. The CDR3 DNA reads TGTGCCACCAGCTACCGACAGGGAGACATTCAGTACTTC.

This clonotype was found a few times. The chain links TRBV11-3 to TRBJ2-5; 11 bases line up with TRBD1. The V gene end was trimmed by 1 base and the J gene end by 4 bases; junction bases not matched to a gene: 2. Germline lookup yields CDR1 SGHNT and CDR2 YENEEA. This CDR3 is 15 amino acids long. This CDR3 reads CASSLAGTGGETQYF. DNA of the CDR3: TGTGCCAGCAGCTTAGCTGGGACAGGGGGAGAGACCCAGTACTTC.